This TCR beta chain comes out of a study of cytomegalovirus exposure and HLA in healthy donors. Study overall: The same platform was used for the 110 or so validation repertoires and the approximately 670 first-cohort repertoires, a later analysis reported.

Concerning this clone itself: No antigen is known for it.

This CDR3 is built from 16 residues. V shed 3 bases and J 4 bases; nucleotides not matched to a gene: 9. Looked up from germline, CDR1 is MNHNY and CDR2 is SVGAGI (reference sequence). Generated by immunoSEQ multiplex PCR, the TCRdb table keeps only in-frame clones and is missing some. The profile covers roughly 60,000 clones, with 92% appearing a single time and over 1% taken by the ten largest. The donors were members of the validation cohort, which comprised 120 subjects and was separate from the first cohort of around 700 subjects. General observations from the study: In vitro testing confirmed a few CMV-associated chains as specific for CMV antigens.

The V call is TRBV6-6, the J call TRBJ2-3; 8 nucleotides line up with TRBD2. The material sequenced was PBMCs. This sequence was found in a woman in her late teens or twenties in good health and CMV-seronegative. This chain's CDR3 is CASSYNRGGGADTQYF. Here the CDR3 DNA reads TGTGCCAGCAGTTATAATCGGGGGGGCGGCGCAGATACGCAGTATTTT.